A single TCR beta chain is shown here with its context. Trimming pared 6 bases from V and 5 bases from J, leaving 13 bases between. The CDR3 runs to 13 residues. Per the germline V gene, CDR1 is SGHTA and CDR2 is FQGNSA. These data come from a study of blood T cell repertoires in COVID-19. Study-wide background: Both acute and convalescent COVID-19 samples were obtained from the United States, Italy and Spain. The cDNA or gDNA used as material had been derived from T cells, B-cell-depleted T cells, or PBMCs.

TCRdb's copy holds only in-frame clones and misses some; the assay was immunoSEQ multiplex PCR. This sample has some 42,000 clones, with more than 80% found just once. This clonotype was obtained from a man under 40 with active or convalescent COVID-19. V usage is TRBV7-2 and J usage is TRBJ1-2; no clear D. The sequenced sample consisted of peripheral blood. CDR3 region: CASRPDNRYGYTF. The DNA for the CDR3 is TGTGCCAGCAGACCAGACAACCGTTATGGCTACACCTTC.